These 13 T cell receptor beta chains originate from one sample sequenced in a study of T-cell memory formation after mild COVID-19. A single record per CDR3 protein comes from TCRdb applying MiXCR to the 5' RACE reads. The sample lists 300,000 or so distinct CDR3 sequences, more than 15% occurring once. The specimen sequenced was PBMCs or a T cell subset sorted from them (not recorded which). The receptors derive from a man between 18 and 35 years old who had mild COVID-19 (a few samples of this study predate the infection). Cell type and time point are not known.

In this sample, this clonotype turned up a few times. This chain uses TRBV12-3 or TRBV12-4 with TRBJ2-5, with D possibly matching TRBD1 (5 bases). Trimming pared 4 bases from V and 3 bases from J, leaving 12 bases between. CDR3 length equals 14 residues. CDR3 in amino acids: CASSSRQYKETQYF. The CDR3, as DNA: TGTGCCAGCAGTTCCCGACAGTACAAAGAGACCCAGTACTTC.

The V gene is TRBV4-1, the J gene TRBJ1-1, with TRBD1 matching over 7 bases. V shed 3 bases and J 4 bases; nucleotides not matched to a gene: 8. CDR3 length: 15 residues. Germline V gives CDR1 MGHRA, CDR2 YSYEKL. In DNA form, the CDR3 reads TGCGCCAGCAGCCACCCGACAGGGCGGTCCACTGAAGCTTTCTTT. This translates into CASSHPTGRSTEAFF.

This clonotype has more than one count but fewer than ten. V and J are TRBV7-9 and TRBJ2-7; D is perhaps TRBD1 or TRBD2 (5 bases each). V lost 7 bases, J lost 6 bases, and 10 bases lay in between. This CDR3 comprises 11 residues. Germline lookup yields CDR1 SEHNR and CDR2 FQNEAQ (reference sequence). CDR3 in DNA: TGTGCCAGCAAGCAAGGGACCGAGCAGTACTTC. Amino acid sequence: CASKQGTEQYF.

This clonotype was seen a handful of times. The chain couples TRBV7-2 to TRBJ1-1; D might be TRBD1 (6 bases). This CDR3 is built from 14 residues. V gave up 4 bases and J gave up 2 bases, with 11 bases separating them. Germline V gene lookup returns CDR1 SGHTA and CDR2 FQGNSA. CDR3 sequence: CASSWGQFNTEAFF. In DNA form, the CDR3 reads TGTGCCAGCAGCTGGGGACAATTTAACACTGAAGCTTTCTTT.

The chain is built from TRBV5-1 and TRBJ2-3; D gene uncertain. This CDR3 contains 14 residues. Germline lookup yields CDR1 SGHRS and CDR2 YFSETQ. V dropped 3 bases and J dropped 2 bases, with 10 bases sitting between them. CDR3 in amino acids: CASSSEAHTDTQYF. The CDR3 nucleotides read TGCGCCAGCAGCTCGGAAGCTCACACAGATACGCAGTATTTT.

V usage is TRBV6-6 and J usage is TRBJ1-4; 8 bases are shared with TRBD1. Trimming cost V 6 bases and J 5 bases; bases outside gene matches: 8. This CDR3 has 15 residues. CDR1 and CDR2 (germline): MNHNY, SVGAGI (reference sequence). The CDR3 protein is CASRKDGTGNEKLFF. As DNA, the CDR3 is TGTGCCAGCAGAAAAGACGGGACAGGCAATGAAAAACTGTTTTTT.

The table lists this clonotype with many counts. The chain recombines TRBV5-1 with TRBJ2-1, with 8 nucleotides matching TRBD1. The CDR3 has 14 residues. The trim removed 5 bases at V and 7 bases at J, leaving 8 bases unmatched. Germline V lookup: CDR1 SGHRS, CDR2 YFSETQ. Written as DNA, the CDR3 is TGCGCCAGCAGTTGGCAGGGGGCGCGGAATGAGCAGTTCTTC. Translated: CASSWQGARNEQFF.

V usage is TRBV10-3 and J usage is TRBJ2-1, with D maybe TRBD1 (5 bases). V was trimmed by 2 bases and J by 3 bases, leaving 14 bases between them. Per germline, CDR1 ENHRY and CDR2 SYGVKD. The CDR3 runs to 16 residues. The CDR3 region has the DNA TGTGCCATCAGTGAGACACCAGGGTTAGACTACAATGAGCAGTTCTTC. It specifies CAISETPGLDYNEQFF.

The rearrangement uses TRBV4-3 and TRBJ1-3, with a possible D match to TRBD1 (5 bases). This CDR3 contains 16 residues. The V end was cut by 1 base, the J end by 5 bases, with 15 bases between. Germline loops: CDR1 LGHNA, CDR2 YSLEER. The chain's CDR3 is CASSQALDSLRNTIYF. In DNA form, the CDR3 reads TGCGCCAGCAGCCAAGCTCTAGACAGCTTAAGAAACACCATATATTTT.

This clonotype has just a few counts. The genes are TRBV4-1 and TRBJ2-2; possible D gene TRBD2, 5 bases. The CDR3 is made up of 14 amino acids. Germline CDR1 reads MGHRA; CDR2 reads YSYEKL. V lost 4 bases, J lost 4 bases, and 10 bases lay in between. The CDR3 loop is CASSPGSVTGELFF. The DNA of the CDR3 is TGCGCCAGCAGCCCGGGAAGCGTCACCGGGGAGCTGTTTTTT.

A few counts support this clonotype. The chain is built from TRBV5-1 and TRBJ2-3; tentative D call: TRBD2 (6 bases). V was trimmed by 4 bases and J by 6 bases, leaving 24 bases between them. The CDR3 has 17 amino acids. Per the germline V gene, CDR1 is SGHRS and CDR2 is YFSETQ. CDR3 in amino acids: CASSPLGPISAGDTQYF. DNA for the CDR3: TGCGCCAGCAGCCCACTCGGACCTATCTCCGCGGGGGATACGCAGTATTTT.

This clonotype was counted a few times. V and J are TRBV20-1 and TRBJ2-1; 14 bases map to TRBD2. Germline CDR1 and CDR2: DFQATT and SNEGSKA (reference sequence). The CDR3 consists of 15 residues. V gave up 0 bases and J gave up 12 bases; unmatched junction bases: 7. The CDR3 sequence is CSARDPGLAGGRQFF. The CDR3 DNA is TGCAGTGCTAGAGATCCTGGACTAGCGGGGGGCCGGCAGTTCTTC.

CDR3 in DNA: TGTGCCACCGTGGGCAGGGGGGGTGAAAAACTGTTTTTT. As protein: CATVGRGGEKLFF. V is TRBV7-8 and J is TRBJ1-4; 7 bases agree with TRBD1. The ends lost 10 bases at V and 7 bases at J; junction bases unmatched: 9. The CDR3 is 13 residues long. Germline assignment: CDR1 SGHVS and CDR2 FQNEAQ. Complete variable domain (other parts from reference TRBV7-8 and TRBJ1-4): GAGVSQSPRYKVAKRGQDVALRCDPISGHVSLFWYQQALGQGPEFLTYFQNEAQLDKSGLPSDRFFAERPEGSVSTLKIQRTQQEDSAVYLCATVGRGGEKLFFGSGTQLSVL.